This TCR beta chain was recovered during a study of T cell responses to AZD1222 COVID-19 vaccine. Study-wide results and limits: Females made up more of the donors, who were largely white British, and clonal diversity may have come out too low. Just a handful of people given AZD1222 tested seropositive at baseline. Spike-specific TCRs gained breadth and depth after people received two AZD1222 doses. Reports indicate that nearly half of spike-specific TCRs are directed at unmutated variant regions.

Assay: immunoSEQ multiplex PCR; the TCRdb copy retains only in-frame clones and omits some. Altogether about 120,000 clones are present, about nine tenths being singletons, with the ten largest covering more than 3.5%. On this clone itself: Antigen unknown.

The CDR3 is made up of 14 amino acids. The sequence was obtained from an adult who received the MenACWY meningococcal vaccine as a control. Material: peripheral blood, obtained 28 days after the second dose of the MenACWY control vaccine. The J gene is TRBJ2-5, the V gene TRBV21-1; the table's TRBD2 call for D was not verified on the DNA. TRBV21-1 has pseudogene status. In DNA form, the CDR3 reads TGTGCCAGCAGCGCTAGCGGGGCACGGGGGACCCAGTACTTC. Residues: CASSASGARGTQYF.